Included here is one T cell receptor beta chain sequence, with context. What it binds is unknown. The data were taken from a study of blood T cells in healthy people across ages. The authors ran a second PCR of about 6 to 11 cycles using a sample-barcoded 5' primer and a J-beta primer mix. TCRdb re-called the 5' RACE reads through MiXCR, storing one row per CDR3 protein. The repertoire holds about 800,000 distinct CDR3 sequences, with roughly 60% as singletons. Study observations and caveats: Compared with aged donors, long-lived donors showed fewer expanded clones, suggesting selection.

The V gene end was trimmed by 10 bases and the J gene end by 3 bases; junction bases not matched to a gene: 11. The germline V gene has CDR1 SGHTA and CDR2 FQGNSA. The CDR3 consists of 14 residues. This chain connects TRBV7-2 to TRBJ2-7, with TRBD2 matching 8 bases. Source material: blood. This clonotype was sampled from a man under 40 in good health. The CDR3 region is CATTPGRGFYEQYF. For the CDR3, the DNA is TGTGCCACGACTCCCGGGAGGGGATTCTACGAGCAGTACTTC.